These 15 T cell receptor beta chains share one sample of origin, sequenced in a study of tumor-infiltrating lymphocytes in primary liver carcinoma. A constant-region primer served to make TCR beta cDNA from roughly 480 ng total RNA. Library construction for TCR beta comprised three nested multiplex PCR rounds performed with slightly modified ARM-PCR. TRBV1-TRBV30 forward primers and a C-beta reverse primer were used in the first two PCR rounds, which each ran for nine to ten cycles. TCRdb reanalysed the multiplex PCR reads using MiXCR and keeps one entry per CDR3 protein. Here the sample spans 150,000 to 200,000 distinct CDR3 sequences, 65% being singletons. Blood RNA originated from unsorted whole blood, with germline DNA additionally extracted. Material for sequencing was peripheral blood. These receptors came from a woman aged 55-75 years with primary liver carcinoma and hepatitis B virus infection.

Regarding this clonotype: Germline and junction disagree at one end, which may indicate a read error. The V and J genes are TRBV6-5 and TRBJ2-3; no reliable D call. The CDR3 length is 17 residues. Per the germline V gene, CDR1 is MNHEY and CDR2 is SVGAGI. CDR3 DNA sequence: TGTACCAGTAGCCCATCCAGATCGACCGGCAGCACAGATACGCAGTGTTTT. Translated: CTSSPSRSTGSTDTQCF.

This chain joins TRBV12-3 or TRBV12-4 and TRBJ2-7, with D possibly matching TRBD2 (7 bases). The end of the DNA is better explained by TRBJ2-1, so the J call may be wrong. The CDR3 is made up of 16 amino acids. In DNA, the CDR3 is TGTGCCAGCAGTCCTGACTGGGTGAGGGGGGGTGACGAGCAGTTCTTC. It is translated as CASSPDWVRGGDEQFF.

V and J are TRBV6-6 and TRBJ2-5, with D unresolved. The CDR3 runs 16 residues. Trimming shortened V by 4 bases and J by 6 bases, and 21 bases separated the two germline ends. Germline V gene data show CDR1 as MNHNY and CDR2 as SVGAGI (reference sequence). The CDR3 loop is CASSSVPVISPKTQYF. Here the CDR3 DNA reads TGTGCCAGCAGTTCCGTCCCTGTGATCTCCCCCAAGACCCAGTACTTC.

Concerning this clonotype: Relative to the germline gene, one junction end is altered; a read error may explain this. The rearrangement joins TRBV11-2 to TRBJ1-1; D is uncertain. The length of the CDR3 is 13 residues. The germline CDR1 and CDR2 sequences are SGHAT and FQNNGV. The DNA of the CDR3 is TGTGCCAACAGCTTAGGAAAATTGCAAAAAGCTTTCTTT. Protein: CANSLGKLQKAFF.

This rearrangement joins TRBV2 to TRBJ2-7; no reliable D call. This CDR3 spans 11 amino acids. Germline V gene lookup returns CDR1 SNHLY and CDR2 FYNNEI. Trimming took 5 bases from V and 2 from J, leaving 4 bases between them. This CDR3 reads CASSLAYEQYF. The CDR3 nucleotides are TGTGCCAGCAGTCTCGCCTACGAGCAGTACTTC.

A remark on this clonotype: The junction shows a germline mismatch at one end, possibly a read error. The CDR3 is CASSSDSNTDAFF. The DNA for the CDR3 is TGTGCCAGCAGCTCCGACTCGAACACTGATGCTTTCTTT. The chain has TRBV11-2 and TRBJ1-1; D is unresolved. This CDR3 is built from 13 residues. Per the germline V gene, CDR1 is SGHAT and CDR2 is FQNNGV.

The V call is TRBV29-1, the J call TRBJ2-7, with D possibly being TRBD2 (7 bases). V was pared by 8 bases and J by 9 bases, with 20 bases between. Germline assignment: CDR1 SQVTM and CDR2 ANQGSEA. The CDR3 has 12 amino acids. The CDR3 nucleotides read TGCAGCTCTGGCCCGGGGGGCGACGTGCAGTACTTC. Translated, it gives CSSGPGGDVQYF.

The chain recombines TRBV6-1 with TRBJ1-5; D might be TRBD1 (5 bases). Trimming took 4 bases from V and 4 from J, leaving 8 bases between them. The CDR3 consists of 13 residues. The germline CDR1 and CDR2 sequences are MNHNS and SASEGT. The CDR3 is CASSAGGNQPQHF. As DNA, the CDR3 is TGTGCCAGCAGTGCTGGGGGTAATCAGCCCCAGCATTTT.

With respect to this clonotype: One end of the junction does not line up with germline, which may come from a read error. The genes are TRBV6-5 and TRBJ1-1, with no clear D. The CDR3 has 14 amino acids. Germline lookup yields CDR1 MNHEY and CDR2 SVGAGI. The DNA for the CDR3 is TGTGCCAGCAGTTTCTTCGGAGGGAACACTGAAGCTCTCTTT. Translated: CASSFFGGNTEALF.

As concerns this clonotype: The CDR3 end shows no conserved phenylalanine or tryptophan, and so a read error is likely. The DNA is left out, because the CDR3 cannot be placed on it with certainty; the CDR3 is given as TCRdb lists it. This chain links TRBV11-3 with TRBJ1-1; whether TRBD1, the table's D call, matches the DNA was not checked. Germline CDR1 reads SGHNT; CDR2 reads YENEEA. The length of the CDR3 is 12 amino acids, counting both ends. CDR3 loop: CASSLGGMDPSS.

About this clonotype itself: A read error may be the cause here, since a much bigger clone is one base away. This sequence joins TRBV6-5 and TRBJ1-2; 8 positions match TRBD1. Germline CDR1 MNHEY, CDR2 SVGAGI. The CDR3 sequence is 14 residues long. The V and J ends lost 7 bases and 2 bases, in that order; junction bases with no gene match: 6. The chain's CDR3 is CASNRQGRNYGYTF. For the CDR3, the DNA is TGTGCCAGCAATCGACAGGGGCGAAACTATGGCTACACCTTC.

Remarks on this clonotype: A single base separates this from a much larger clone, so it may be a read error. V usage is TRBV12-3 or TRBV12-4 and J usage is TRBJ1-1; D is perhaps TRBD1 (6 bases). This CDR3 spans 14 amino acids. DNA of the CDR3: TGTGCCTGCAGCTTAAGGACAGCGAACACTGAAGCTTTCTTT. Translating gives CACSLRTANTEAFF.

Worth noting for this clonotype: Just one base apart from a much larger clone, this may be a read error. CDR3 region: CASSQDPGGLRGETQYF. The CDR3 DNA reads TGTGCCAGCAGCCAAGATCCAGGGGGACTCCGAGGGGAGACCCAGTACTTC. This chain links TRBV14 with TRBJ2-5; D might be TRBD1 (7 bases). The V end was cut by 0 bases, the J end by 5 bases, with 19 bases between. The length of the CDR3 is 17 residues. Germline V gene sequence: CDR1 SGHDN, CDR2 FVKESK.

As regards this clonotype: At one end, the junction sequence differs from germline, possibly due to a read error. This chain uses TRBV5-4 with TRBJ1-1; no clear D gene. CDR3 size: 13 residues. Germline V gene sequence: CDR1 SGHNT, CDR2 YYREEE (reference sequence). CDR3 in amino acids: CASSPVSSTEALF. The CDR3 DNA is TGTGCCAGCAGCCCCGTATCAAGCACTGAAGCTCTCTTT.

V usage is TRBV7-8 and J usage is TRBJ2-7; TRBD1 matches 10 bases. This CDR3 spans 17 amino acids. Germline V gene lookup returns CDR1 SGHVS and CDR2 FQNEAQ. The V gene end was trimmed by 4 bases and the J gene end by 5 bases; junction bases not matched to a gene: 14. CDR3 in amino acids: CASSSEFAGTGVHEQYF. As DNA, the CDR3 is TGTGCCAGCAGCTCAGAATTCGCGGGGACAGGGGTCCACGAGCAGTACTTC.